This TCR beta chain was documented in a study of cytomegalovirus exposure and HLA in healthy donors. The CDR3 runs 13 residues. The V gene lost 8 bases and the J gene lost 3 bases, with 13 bases spanning the gap. Per germline, CDR1 KGHSH and CDR2 LQKENI. The study, taken as a whole, reports: A later analysis reportedly found fewer N-insertions in an Asian-associated ancestry cluster than the approximately 670-donor mean. In a later analysis, around 18,000 TCR beta sequences were associated with HLA alleles at 0.05 false discovery rate. Upon later analysis, HLA-associated TCR beta chains proved more clonally expanded than other, equally common chains.

The primer mix had 60 Vbeta and 13 Jbeta primers. The repertoire was sequenced with immunoSEQ multiplex PCR; TCRdb's copy has only in-frame clones and lacks some. The table includes roughly 240,000 clones, roughly 80% detected once. This clone was seen once. The antigen remains undetermined. V and J are TRBV18 and TRBJ1-1; D possibly corresponds to TRBD1 (6 bases). This TCR came from a woman in her thirties or forties in good health and CMV-seropositive. The specimen was PBMCs. The CDR3, as DNA: TGTGCCAGCCAGGGGTCTCTGGACACTGAAGCTTTCTTT. Translation gives CASQGSLDTEAFF.